The rows below give T cell receptor beta chains drawn from one sample of a study of early T cells in non-severe SARS-CoV-2 infection. One entry per CDR3 protein, called by TCRdb with MiXCR from the 5' RACE reads. Of roughly 65,000 distinct CDR3 sequences listed, approximately 11% are singletons. The sequencing sample was made of whole blood. These receptors all come from an adult who was a healthcare worker with PCR-confirmed SARS-CoV-2 infection or an uninfected control (not recorded which). Both conserved end residues are part of each CDR3. The D gene is left open where the match is weak. Size values are once, few and many counts, or a class for expanded clones, and some rows have none.

d_call,v_call,clone_size,j_call,cdr3_nt,cdr3_aa
NA,TRBV7-3,many,TRBJ1-2,TGTGCCAGCAGCTTAACAGTCTTCCCACCTTATGGCTACACCTTC,CASSLTVFPPYGYTF
NA,TRBV30,many,TRBJ1-2,TGTGCCGGAGAGCACACCGACAGGTTTAACTATGGCTACACCTTC,CAGEHTDRFNYGYTF
NA,TRBV12-3/TRBV12-4,NA,TRBJ2-5,TGTGCCAGCAGGTCAGGGGAAGAGACCCAGTACTTC,CASRSGEETQYF
NA,TRBV7-2,few,TRBJ2-1,TGTGCCAGCAGCTTCTACCGGGATGAGCAGTTCTTC,CASSFYRDEQFF
NA,TRBV5-5,NA,TRBJ1-2,TGTGCCAGCAGCTCGAGAGTGGAAGGCTACACCTTC,CASSSRVEGYTF
NA,TRBV20-1,many,TRBJ2-3,TGCAGTGCTTTAGCGGACCTCAAGGATACGCAGTATTTT,CSALADLKDTQYF
TRBD2,TRBV20-1,NA,TRBJ2-7,TGCAGTGACATGGACGCTAGCGGGAGGAGTGAGCAGTACTTC,CSDMDASGRSEQYF
TRBD1,TRBV30,many,TRBJ1-5,TGTGCCTGGAGCCCGGGACAGGGGGCGAATCAGCCCCAGCATTTT,CAWSPGQGANQPQHF
TRBD2,TRBV7-8,few,TRBJ2-7,TGTGCCAGCAGCTCTCCAACTAGCGGGATCTACGAGCAGTACTTC,CASSSPTSGIYEQYF
NA,TRBV7-7,few,TRBJ2-5,TGTGCCAGCAACTCCGTACAGGGAAGCGAGACCCAGTACTTC,CASNSVQGSETQYF
TRBD2,TRBV10-3,few,TRBJ2-2,TGTGCCATCAGCCCACAGGCGGGGGACACCGGGGAGCTGTTTTTT,CAISPQAGDTGELFF
TRBD2,TRBV4-1,few,TRBJ2-1,TGCGCCAGCAGCCAATTAAGCGGGAGGGTTGAGCAGTTCTTC,CASSQLSGRVEQFF
NA,TRBV3-1,few,TRBJ1-2,TGTGCCAGCAGCCAGGGGGCAAACTATGGCTACACCTTC,CASSQGANYGYTF
NA,TRBV12-3/TRBV12-4,many,TRBJ1-2,TGTGCCAGCAGTTTAGATCGTGTCTTGGTGTCTGGCTACACCTTC,CASSLDRVLVSGYTF
NA,TRBV20-1,many,TRBJ2-5,TGCAGTGCTGACGCCAGGTCTTCAGGATCAGAGACCCAGTACTTC,CSADARSSGSETQYF
NA,TRBV12-3/TRBV12-4,many,TRBJ2-1,TGTGCCAGCAGCTCAGGGTATGAGCAGTTCTTC,CASSSGYEQFF
TRBD1,TRBV6-2/TRBV6-3,NA,TRBJ2-7,TGTGCCAGCAGTCTTCGGGACAGGGTCTCCTACGAGCAGTACTTC,CASSLRDRVSYEQYF
TRBD1,TRBV20-1,NA,TRBJ2-5,TGCAGTGCTCGCAGGGGGCAAGAGACCCAGTACTTC,CSARRGQETQYF
TRBD2,TRBV20-1,NA,TRBJ2-7,TGCAGTGCTAGTCCTGTCGGACTAGCTTCTACCGAGCAGTACTTC,CSASPVGLASTEQYF
NA,TRBV29-1,NA,TRBJ2-5,TGCAGCGTTGCGAAGAGGGCTGGACAGACCCAGTACTTC,CSVAKRAGQTQYF
NA,TRBV4-3,NA,TRBJ1-4,TGCGCCAGCAGCCAAGAACCCTCTAACGGGCCCTGGTTTTTT,CASSQEPSNGPWFF
TRBD2,TRBV7-3,few,TRBJ2-2,TGTGCCAGCAGCCCCGGGACTAGGAACACCGGGGAGCTGTTTTTT,CASSPGTRNTGELFF
NA,TRBV21-1,NA,TRBJ2-3,TGTGCCAGCAGCAAAGTCTCTCCGGGGGTGAAGGATACGCAGTATTTT,CASSKVSPGVKDTQYF
NA,TRBV12-3/TRBV12-4,few,TRBJ2-6,TGTGCCAGCAGGAGGGCTGGGGCCAACGTCCTGACTTTC,CASRRAGANVLTF
NA,TRBV4-3,many,TRBJ2-5,TGCGCCAGCAGCCCGACAGTATACGCGGAGACCCAGTACTTC,CASSPTVYAETQYF
NA,TRBV2,many,TRBJ2-7,TGTGCCAGCAGCGGAAGCGGAGACTACGAGCAGTACTTC,CASSGSGDYEQYF
NA,TRBV7-8,few,TRBJ2-5,TGTGCCAGCAGCCAACAGACAGGGATAGGGAGGGAGACCCAGTACTTC,CASSQQTGIGRETQYF
NA,TRBV4-1,NA,TRBJ2-7,TGCGCCAGCAGCCAACGACAAACAGGGAGGGCCTCCGCCTACGAGCAGTACTTC,CASSQRQTGRASAYEQYF
TRBD2,TRBV7-2,few,TRBJ2-3,TGTGCCAGCAGCTCCCACACATCGAGACTAACTAGCGGGAGGGTTGATACGCAGTATTTT,CASSSHTSRLTSGRVDTQYF
NA,TRBV11-2,many,TRBJ2-5,TGTGCCAGCAGCTTAGAAGCGGCGGGGACCCAGTACTTC,CASSLEAAGTQYF
TRBD2,TRBV29-1,many,TRBJ2-1,TGCAGCGTTAGGACTAGCGGATACAATGAGCAGTTCTTC,CSVRTSGYNEQFF
TRBD2,TRBV7-9,few,TRBJ2-5,TGTGCCAGCAGCCCGGGACTAGCCAAAGAGACCCAGTACTTC,CASSPGLAKETQYF
TRBD1,TRBV12-3/TRBV12-4,few,TRBJ2-1,TGTGCCAGCAGTTTAACCATATTAGGACAGGGTTTACACAATGAGCAGTTCTTC,CASSLTILGQGLHNEQFF
NA,TRBV5-1,NA,TRBJ2-2,TGCGCCAGCAGCCCCCTAGGGCCTCCGGGGACCGGGGAGCTGTTTTTT,CASSPLGPPGTGELFF
TRBD1,TRBV18,many,TRBJ1-2,TGTGCCAGCTCACCGAGACAGGGGGGCTATGGCTACACCTTC,CASSPRQGGYGYTF
TRBD2,TRBV7-8,few,TRBJ2-2,TGTGCCAGCAGCCCTAGCGGGAGGACGAACACCGGGGAGCTGTTTTTT,CASSPSGRTNTGELFF
TRBD1,TRBV7-9,many,TRBJ2-5,TGTGCCAGCAGCCATCGGACAGGGAAGCTGGAGACCCAGTACTTC,CASSHRTGKLETQYF
NA,TRBV29-1,few,TRBJ1-3,TGCAGCGTAGCCCCCGGGTCCTCTGGAAACACCATATATTTT,CSVAPGSSGNTIYF
NA,TRBV12-3/TRBV12-4,NA,TRBJ2-5,TGTGCCAGCAGTTATGCAACTGGCCAGCCTCGGTACTTC,CASSYATGQPRYF
TRBD2,TRBV7-2,few,TRBJ2-7,TGTGCCAGCAGCTTACTAGCGGGAGGGCTAACGCAGCTCGTGTACGAGCAGTACTTC,CASSLLAGGLTQLVYEQYF
NA,TRBV6-1,few,TRBJ2-4,TGTGCCAGCAGCGAAACCGGGCCCGACATTCAGTACTTC,CASSETGPDIQYF
TRBD1,TRBV28,NA,TRBJ2-5,TGTGCCAGCAGCCTTTGGACAGGGGAAAAGACCCAGTACTTC,CASSLWTGEKTQYF
NA,TRBV7-2,NA,TRBJ1-5,TGTGCCAGCAGCTTATCAGTAGGGGATAGCAATCAGCCCCAGCATTTT,CASSLSVGDSNQPQHF
NA,TRBV20-1,NA,TRBJ2-7,TGCAGTGCTAGAGGTAACAGAGAGTACGAGCAGTACTTC,CSARGNREYEQYF
NA,TRBV4-3,many,TRBJ1-1,TGCGCCAGCAGCCAAGAACGGGTAGCTAACACTGAAGCTTTCTTT,CASSQERVANTEAFF
NA,TRBV28,many,TRBJ2-1,TGTGCCAGCAGCCGAGATGAGGGGTTGGCTGAGCAGTTCTTC,CASSRDEGLAEQFF
TRBD2,TRBV9,NA,TRBJ2-1,TGTGCCAGCAACACCGGGACTAGGAATGAGCAGTTCTTC,CASNTGTRNEQFF
NA,TRBV7-2,NA,TRBJ1-6,TGTGCCAGCAGCTTGATCAGTCCCTCACCCCTCCACTTT,CASSLISPSPLHF
NA,TRBV27,few,TRBJ2-3,TGTGCCAGCACCATTGAGCCCCTAGCTGTTAGCACAGATACGCAGTATTTT,CASTIEPLAVSTDTQYF
TRBD2,TRBV28,many,TRBJ2-7,TGTGCCAGCAGTTTTGCGGGAGCGGGAGCGGGGGCTGAGCAGTACTTC,CASSFAGAGAGAEQYF
TRBD2,TRBV5-1,few,TRBJ2-3,TGCGCCAGCAGCTCGGGACTAGCGTGGGATCCTAGCACAGATACGCAGTATTTT,CASSSGLAWDPSTDTQYF
NA,TRBV30,many,TRBJ2-3,TGTGCCTGGAGTCGAGCGGGAGATACGCAGTATTTT,CAWSRAGDTQYF
TRBD1,TRBV20-1,NA,TRBJ2-1,TGCAGTGGGACAGGGGGAAATGAGCAGTTCTTC,CSGTGGNEQFF
TRBD2,TRBV24-1,few,TRBJ2-1,TGTGCCACCAGTGACGGGACTAGCGGATACAATGAGCAGTTCTTC,CATSDGTSGYNEQFF
NA,TRBV5-1,many,TRBJ2-2,TGCGCCAGCAGCTGGACTTTGAGGACATCGGGCGGGGAGCTGTTTTTT,CASSWTLRTSGGELFF